The 27 T cell receptor beta chains given below trace back to one sample, sequenced in a study of T cell repertoires in cytomegalovirus infection. TCRdb processed the reads anew with MiXCR; each CDR3 protein has one entry. The sample shows some 500,000 distinct CDR3 sequences, roughly 43% of them seen only once. No antigen is known for these receptors. Sequencing was performed on cultured PBMCs, taken from culture after CMV antigen stimulation. These receptors were collected from a human donor in good health (CMV status not recorded). Some clones in this sample may be carry-over from other donors' samples.

V is TRBV2 and J is TRBJ2-3, with D possibly matching TRBD2 (5 bases). The V gene's germline CDR1 is SNHLY and CDR2 FYNNEI. The V end lost 7 bases, the J end lost 4 bases, and 9 bases lay between the germline ends. This CDR3 has 12 residues. CDR3 sequence: CASTFSADTQYF. Written as DNA, the CDR3 is TGTGCCAGCACCTTTAGCGCAGATACGCAGTATTTT.

The J gene is TRBJ2-5, the V gene TRBV6-1; 11 nucleotides align to TRBD2. There are 17 residues in the CDR3. Germline-derived CDR1 and CDR2 are MNHNS and SASEGT. The trim removed 6 bases at V and 9 bases at J, leaving 18 bases unmatched. The CDR3 DNA reads TGTGCCAGCAGCCCTCCGGGACTAGCGGAACCTGAAGGGGCCCAGTACTTC. It is translated as CASSPPGLAEPEGAQYF.

There are a few counts of this clonotype. The V and J genes are TRBV7-2 and TRBJ2-1; weak D call: TRBD2 (6 bases). The V gene lost 2 bases and the J gene lost 4 bases, with 12 bases spanning the gap. Germline CDR1 is SGHTA and CDR2 is FQGNSA. The length of the CDR3 is 15 residues. For the CDR3, the DNA is TGTGCCAGCAGCTTATACCCTAGCGAATACAATGAGCAGTTCTTC. Amino acids: CASSLYPSEYNEQFF.

This clonotype was seen a handful of times. V is TRBV19 and J is TRBJ1-1, with 8 bases that match TRBD1. The germline gives CDR1 LNHDA, CDR2 SQIVND (reference sequence). J was trimmed by 0 bases and V by 5 bases; bases with no gene match: 5. This CDR3 region has 15 residues. In DNA, the CDR3 is TGTGCCAGTAGTGTATACAGGGGGATGAACACTGAAGCTTTCTTT. The encoded protein is CASSVYRGMNTEAFF.

The chain recombines TRBV20-1 with TRBJ2-5; D not certain. This CDR3 spans 14 amino acids. Deletions cut 1 base from V and 5 bases from J, with 14 bases between. Looked up from germline, CDR1 is DFQATT and CDR2 is SNEGSKA (reference sequence). The CDR3 protein is CSARALGHMETQYF. The CDR3 DNA reads as TGCAGTGCTAGAGCCTTGGGCCATATGGAGACCCAGTACTTC.

The chain employs TRBV19 and TRBJ2-1; 8 nucleotides match TRBD2. Germline CDR1 is LNHDA and CDR2 is SQIVND (reference sequence). This CDR3 contains 17 residues. V lost 0 bases, J lost 9 bases, and 13 bases stayed unmatched. The CDR3 nucleotides are TGTGCCAGTAGTATAGATCGGGCGGCGGGAGGCCGCGGTGAGCAGTTCTTC. The encoded protein is CASSIDRAAGGRGEQFF.

This clonotype was seen at least ten times. The genes are TRBV7-2 and TRBJ1-1; tentative D call: TRBD1 (6 bases). V shed 1 base and J shed 3 bases, with 9 bases lying between them. Germline loops: CDR1 SGHTA, CDR2 FQGNSA. This CDR3 region has 14 residues. The CDR3: CASSLVEGDTEAFF. CDR3 coding DNA: TGTGCCAGCAGCTTAGTGGAGGGGGACACTGAAGCTTTCTTT.

The chain links TRBV19 to TRBJ1-1; TRBD1 matches 7 bases. J gave up 2 bases and V 5 bases, and 11 bases lay outside the gene matches. The germline gives CDR1 LNHDA, CDR2 SQIVND (reference sequence). This CDR3 spans 16 amino acids. The CDR3 region is CASSLSSDRANTEAFF. For the CDR3, the DNA is TGTGCCAGTAGTCTTTCATCCGACAGGGCTAACACTGAAGCTTTCTTT.

The chain recombines TRBV7-9 with TRBJ1-1, with a weak D call TRBD1 (5 bases). CDR3 length: 15 residues. Germline V gene lookup returns CDR1 SEHNR and CDR2 FQNEAQ (reference sequence). Trimming stripped 1 base from V and 12 bases from J, with 21 bases between. The CDR3 is CASSLGTPGTSGTFF. The DNA for the CDR3 is TGTGCCAGCAGCTTAGGGACCCCCGGGACGTCTGGGACTTTCTTT.

V is TRBV7-6 and J is TRBJ2-7; D is unclear. Trimming shortened V by 0 bases and J by 2 bases, and 8 bases separated the two germline ends. Germline V CDR1 and CDR2: SGHVS, FNYEAQ. The length of the CDR3 is 14 residues. CDR3 sequence reads: CASSLAGEAYEQYF. CDR3 DNA sequence: TGTGCCAGCAGCTTAGCTGGGGAAGCCTACGAGCAGTACTTC.

The chain joins TRBV14 to TRBJ1-6, with D unresolved. CDR3 length: 13 residues. The V end was cut by 3 bases, the J end by 6 bases, with 6 bases between. The germline CDR1 and CDR2 sequences are SGHDN and FVKESK. CDR3 coding DNA: TGTGCCAGCAGCCAGACTTTTAATTCACCCCTCCACTTT. Translating gives CASSQTFNSPLHF.

The V call is TRBV6-6, the J call TRBJ2-5, with a possible D match to TRBD2 (7 bases). The V gene lost 7 bases and the J gene lost 5 bases, with 14 bases spanning the gap. CDR1 and CDR2 (germline): MNHNY, SVGAGI (reference sequence). This CDR3 is 13 amino acids long. The CDR3 spells CASIRGARETQYF. CDR3 nucleotides: TGTGCCAGCATCCGGGGGGCGCGGGAGACCCAGTACTTC.

V gene TRBV28 combines with J gene TRBJ2-1; 13 bases map to TRBD2. Germline V gene data show CDR1 as MDHEN and CDR2 as SYDVKM. V lost 6 bases to trimming and J lost 7 bases; unmatched junction nucleotides: 6. The length of the CDR3 is 15 residues. CDR3 residues: CASSRLAGGRNEQFF. As DNA, the CDR3 is TGTGCCAGCAGCCGACTAGCGGGGGGCAGGAATGAGCAGTTCTTC. Filled out from reference TRBV28 and TRBJ2-1, the complete variable domain reads DVKVTQSSRYLVKRTGEKVFLECVQDMDHENMFWYRQDPGLGLRLIYFSYDVKMKEKGDIPEGYSVSREKKERFSLILESASTNQTSMYLCASSRLAGGRNEQFFGPGTRLTVL.

The table lists this clonotype with a few counts. The chain joins TRBV5-4 to TRBJ2-7; 8 bases line up with TRBD1. The CDR3 extends over 15 amino acids. The V gene end was trimmed by 1 base and the J gene end by 4 bases; junction bases not matched to a gene: 7. Germline loops: CDR1 SGHNT, CDR2 YYREEE (reference sequence). CDR3 sequence: CASSLSVTGVYEQYF. The CDR3 region has the DNA TGTGCCAGCAGCTTGTCGGTGACAGGGGTATACGAGCAGTACTTC.

In its sample, this clonotype was seen a few times. The chain recombines TRBV12-3 or TRBV12-4 with TRBJ2-2; D is ambiguous. V was pared by 3 bases and J by 7 bases, with 6 bases between. The CDR3 runs 12 residues. CDR3 in DNA: TGTGCCAGCAGTTTGGCTAGCGGGGAGCTGTTTTTT. As protein: CASSLASGELFF.

Only a few counts were recorded for this clonotype. This chain joins TRBV7-6 and TRBJ2-1; 8 bases map to TRBD2. The CDR3 covers 14 residues. The V gene's germline CDR1 is SGHVS and CDR2 FNYEAQ. With 5 bases clipped from V and 10 bases from J, the junction kept 10 bases outside the gene matches. For the CDR3, the DNA is TGTGCCAGCAGCCAGGGAGCGGGGGACTTCGAGCAGTTCTTC. It is translated as CASSQGAGDFEQFF.

A few counts support this clonotype. This chain connects TRBV19 to TRBJ2-7, with no clear D. V dropped 6 bases and J dropped 6 bases, with 12 bases sitting between them. The CDR3 sequence is 12 residues long. Germline values: CDR1 LNHDA, CDR2 SQIVND (reference sequence). CDR3 sequence reads: CASSPSFGEQYF. DNA of the CDR3: TGTGCCAGTAGCCCTAGTTTCGGCGAGCAGTACTTC.

This clonotype was detected only a few times. This chain connects TRBV7-9 to TRBJ1-2; possible D gene TRBD1, 5 bases. CDR3 length equals 17 residues. Germline V gene lookup returns CDR1 SEHNR and CDR2 FQNEAQ (reference sequence). The ends were cut back, 3 bases at V and 0 bases at J, with 17 bases in the middle. CDR3 DNA: TGTGCCAGCAGCTTGGGGCGCCCACAGGCAACTAACTATGGCTACACCTTC. Protein product: CASSLGRPQATNYGYTF.

The genes are TRBV2 and TRBJ2-1; D perhaps matches TRBD2 (5 bases). The V gene lost 8 bases and the J gene lost 5 bases, with 7 bases spanning the gap. The CDR3 totals 11 residues. From germline, CDR1 is SNHLY and CDR2 FYNNEI. CDR3 sequence (DNA): TGTGCCAGCGGCGGGCACAATGAGCAGTTCTTC. Translation: CASGGHNEQFF.

This clonotype was seen a few times. The genes are TRBV7-2 and TRBJ2-3; D unresolved. CDR1 is SGHTA and CDR2 is FQGNSA in the germline V gene. The CDR3 has 15 residues. Deletions cut 5 bases from V and 0 bases from J, with 12 bases between. The CDR3 DNA reads TGTGCCAGCAGCCTCCATGTAACTAGCACAGATACGCAGTATTTT. This sequence encodes CASSLHVTSTDTQYF.

The CDR3 DNA sequence: TGCGCCAGCAGCCAAGGGAGCGGGACAGGGGGTTACAATGAGCAGTTCTTC. Protein sequence: CASSQGSGTGGYNEQFF. This chain links TRBV4-3 with TRBJ2-1; TRBD1 aligns across 11 bases. The CDR3 runs to 17 residues. V dropped 1 base and J dropped 4; count of bases not matched to a gene: 6. Germline V CDR1 and CDR2: LGHNA, YSLEER.

V is TRBV12-5 and J is TRBJ2-1; 8 bases match TRBD1. The CDR3 extends over 15 amino acids. V gave up 4 bases and J gave up 8 bases; unmatched junction bases: 10. Germline CDR1 and CDR2: LGHNT and FRNRAP. Written as DNA, the CDR3 is TGTGCTAGTGGTTCCGGACAGGGCGCCCGCGATGAGCAGTTCTTC. Encoded protein: CASGSGQGARDEQFF. The whole variable domain, filled in from reference TRBV12-5 and TRBJ2-1, reads DARVTQTPRHKVTEMGQEVTMRCQPILGHNTVFWYRQTMMQGLELLAYFRNRAPLDDSGMPKDRFSAEMPDATLATLKIQPSEPRDSAVYFCASGSGQGARDEQFFGPGTRLTVL.

V is TRBV7-2 and J is TRBJ1-5; tentative D call: TRBD1 (5 bases). Germline CDR1 SGHTA, CDR2 FQGNSA. The CDR3 covers 16 residues. The V gene lost 5 bases and the J gene lost 4 bases, with 18 bases spanning the gap. The CDR3 region has the DNA TGTGCCAGCAGCACGCCGGGCGTAGGGGCTAATCAGCCCCAGCATTTT. Its translation is CASSTPGVGANQPQHF.

This clonotype was detected a few times. This chain joins TRBV6-2 or TRBV6-3 and TRBJ2-3; D gene uncertain. In germline, CDR1 is MNHEY, CDR2 SVGEGT. Trimming removed 6 bases at V and 0 bases at J, with 19 bases between. This CDR3 contains 17 residues. In DNA form, the CDR3 reads TGTGCCAGCAGGCCTGAGGTGGCCTCCCTAAGCACAGATACGCAGTATTTT. It translates to CASRPEVASLSTDTQYF.

The gene calls are TRBV11-3 and TRBJ2-1; possibly TRBD1 or TRBD2 for D (5 bases each). Trimming took 5 bases from V and 9 from J, leaving 17 bases between them. CDR1 is SGHNT, CDR2 YENEEA, per germline. This CDR3 region has 14 residues. CDR3 residues: CASSDYLGQGEQFF. The DNA of the CDR3 is TGTGCCAGCAGCGACTATTTGGGGCAGGGTGAGCAGTTCTTC.

This clonotype has more than one count but fewer than ten. The DNA of the CDR3 is TGTGCCAGCAGCCCACTACAGGGGCGGATCGAGCAGTACTTC. Translating gives CASSPLQGRIEQYF. The rearrangement joins TRBV7-6 to TRBJ2-7; 7 nucleotides match TRBD1. The CDR3 loop spans 14 amino acids. V trimming: 5 bases; J trimming: 6 bases; junction bases outside the gene matches: 10. Per germline, CDR1 SGHVS and CDR2 FNYEAQ.

CDR3 sequence reads: CASSLSPGEEAFF. The DNA of the CDR3 is TGTGCCAGCAGCTTATCTCCCGGGGAGGAAGCTTTCTTT. The chain employs TRBV7-2 and TRBJ1-1; no definite D call. The V gene's germline CDR1 is SGHTA and CDR2 FQGNSA. V lost 2 bases to trimming and J lost 8 bases, with 12 bases between them. This CDR3 region has 13 residues.